This TCR beta chain derives from a study of blood T cell repertoires in COVID-19. As for the study in general: Samples taken during acute and convalescent COVID-19 were collected in the United States, Italy and Spain. T cells, B-cell-depleted T cells, or PBMCs supplied cDNA or gDNA.

Methods used by the authors: Amplification of reference gene primers provided the estimated nucleated cell counts. Clones were read by immunoSEQ multiplex PCR, and TCRdb kept only the in-frame ones, dropping some. The V and J calls and clone size are taken from that table; D and trimming were inferred from the DNA. The data show roughly 350,000 clones, around 91% seen once. Trimming cost V 2 bases and J 6 bases; bases outside gene matches: 10. Germline CDR1 and CDR2: GTSNPN and SVGIG (reference sequence). There are 15 residues in the CDR3. This chain joins TRBV30 and TRBJ2-1; 7 bases align to TRBD2. The TCR sequence derives from a young woman who had recovered from COVID-19. Source material: peripheral blood. This CDR3 is CAWSYPGLVSNEQFF. CDR3 nucleotide sequence: TGTGCCTGGAGTTACCCTGGACTAGTTTCCAATGAGCAGTTCTTC.